This is a list of T cell receptor beta chains from one sample in a study of blood T cell repertoires in COVID-19. Only in-frame clones appear in the TCRdb table, and some are missing; sequencing was by immunoSEQ multiplex PCR. The repertoire includes tens of thousands of clones, roughly 87% of them detected once, and roughly 20% sits in the top ten. The sample comprised peripheral blood. Every receptor here comes from a human donor in a cohort sampled during active COVID-19. Each CDR3 is given with its conserved first and last residue. Each record gives: J gene, D gene, clone size, V gene, CDR3 DNA, CDR3 protein. A D gene is named only where the DNA matches it firmly. Only part of the rows carry a size: once, few, many, or a class if the clone is expanded.

>TRBJ1-5|TRBD1|.|TRBV18
TGTGCCAGCTCACCCGCCCGAGGCACAGGGGGGTTAGGGAGGAATCAGCCCCAGCATTTT
CASSPARGTGGLGRNQPQHF
>TRBJ1-5|TRBD1|once|TRBV6-4
TGTGCCAGCAGTGACTTAGTCCCGGGACAGGGATTGAGCAATCAGCCCCAGCATTTT
CASSDLVPGQGLSNQPQHF
>TRBJ2-7|.|.|TRBV28
TGTGCCAGCAGTTCTCTCCGGGACACATTCTACGAGCAGTACTTC
CASSSLRDTFYEQYF
>TRBJ1-2|.|.|TRBV6-5
TGTGCCAGCAGTATAGACAGGAAATATGGCTACACCTTC
CASSIDRKYGYTF
>TRBJ2-5|.|.|TRBV5-1
TGCGCCAGCAGCTCCTCCCCCCAAGAGACCCAGTACTTC
CASSSSPQETQYF
>TRBJ2-7|.|.|TRBV2
TGTGCCAGCAGGGCAGGGATCGAGCAGTACTTC
CASRAGIEQYF
>TRBJ1-2|.|.|TRBV11-2
TGTGCCAGCAGCTTTCAGGGTCGGTGGGATGGCTACACCTTC
CASSFQGRWDGYTF
>TRBJ1-1|.|.|TRBV4-3
TGCGCCAGCAGCCAACAGGGGTTGTTTGGGAACACTGAAGCTTTCTTT
CASSQQGLFGNTEAFF
>TRBJ2-7|TRBD1|.|TRBV2
TGTGCCAGCATCGGGACAGGTTCATCCTACGAGCAGTACTTC
CASIGTGSSYEQYF
>TRBJ1-2|TRBD1|.|TRBV19
TGTGCCAGTAGTACCGGGACAGTGTTTAACTATGGCTACACCTTC
CASSTGTVFNYGYTF
>TRBJ1-5|TRBD1|.|TRBV19
TGTGCCAGTAGTGCGGAGGGGGCGGGTATGGGACAGCCCCAGCATTTT
CASSAEGAGMGQPQHF
>TRBJ2-7|.|.|TRBV6-6
TGTGCCAGCAGTTACGAGGCTAACCACGAGCAGTACTTC
CASSYEANHEQYF
>TRBJ2-1|.|.|TRBV13
TGTGCCAGCAGGAGATTAGCGGCTACGAGCTCCTACAATGAGCAGTTCTTC
CASRRLAATSSYNEQFF
>TRBJ1-1|TRBD1|.|TRBV13
TGTGCCAGCCGGTGGGGGGGGACAGGGGTAAACACTGAAGCTTTCTTT
CASRWGGTGVNTEAFF
>TRBJ2-3|TRBD1|.|TRBV19
TGTGCCAGTAGAACGACAGGGGTCAGCACAGATACGCAGTATTTT
CASRTTGVSTDTQYF
>TRBJ2-1|TRBD1|.|TRBV19
TGTGCCAGTAGTATGGACAGGGGGGGCTACAATGAGCAGTTCTTC
CASSMDRGGYNEQFF
>TRBJ2-7|TRBD2|once|TRBV19
TGTGCCAGTAGTATAGTAGCGGGGGCGTCCGAGCAGTACTTC
CASSIVAGASEQYF
>TRBJ2-7|.|.|TRBV7-2
TGTGCCAGCAGCTTAGTTCTAGCGAGCTACGAGCAGTACTTC
CASSLVLASYEQYF
>TRBJ1-2|.|.|TRBV7-9
TGTGCCAGCAGCTTAGGTGGAGGGACTTTGGGAGGCTACACCTTC
CASSLGGGTLGGYTF
>TRBJ2-7|.|once|TRBV24-1
TGTGCCACCACCGAACAGGGCCTTCCTTACTCCTACGAGCAGTACTTC
CATTEQGLPYSYEQYF
>TRBJ2-1|.|.|TRBV12-3/TRBV12-4
TGTGCCAGCAGGGATACGGGGGATGAGCAGTTCTTC
CASRDTGDEQFF
>TRBJ2-7|.|.|TRBV6-5
TGTGCCAGCACCAGGGGCTCCTACGAGCAGTACTTC
CASTRGSYEQYF
>TRBJ1-6|.|.|TRBV5-4
TGTGCCAGCAGCAAAGGGGTTCTTAGTAATTCACCCCTCCACTTT
CASSKGVLSNSPLHF
>TRBJ1-6|.|few|TRBV5-1
TGCGCCAGCAGTACAGCCGATTCACCCCTCCACTTT
CASSTADSPLHF
>TRBJ1-2|.|.|TRBV11-1
TGTGCCAGCAGCCTATCGAACGCGAACTATGGCTACACCTTC
CASSLSNANYGYTF
>TRBJ1-5|TRBD1|.|TRBV18
TGTGCCAGCTCGTCACAGGGGATGAGTCAGCCCCAGCATTTT
CASSSQGMSQPQHF
>TRBJ1-1|.|.|TRBV3-1/TRBV3-2
TGTGCCAGCAGCAGACAGGAAGCTGAAGCTTTCTTT
CASSRQEAEAFF
>TRBJ1-3|.|.|TRBV13
TGTGCCAGCAGCTTACGGGGGACTGGAAACACCATATATTTT
CASSLRGTGNTIYF